This T cell receptor (beta chain) was sequenced in a study of OX40 agonist ivuxolimab in advanced cancers. Germline V gene data show CDR1 as SEHNR and CDR2 as FQNEAQ (reference sequence). The CDR3 runs 16 residues. V lost 4 bases and J lost 5, with 17 bases in between. Method: immunoSEQ multiplex PCR; TCRdb's copy keeps in-frame clones and lacks some. Of 30,000 to 40,000 clones in the sample, about 83% were seen once. The source material was CD4+ or CD8+ T cells sorted from blood, sampled in a trial of the OX40 agonist ivuxolimab. The chain has TRBV7-9 and TRBJ2-2, with D unresolved. The receptor's source is an adult with an advanced solid tumor such as melanoma, head and neck, liver or kidney cancer. CDR3 sequence reads: CASSSQAGSATGELFF. CDR3 bases: TGTGCCAGCAGCTCCCAGGCTGGGTCTGCAACCGGGGAGCTGTTTTTT.